These T cell receptor beta chains were read from a single sample in a study of regulatory T cells in long-lasting Graves disease. TCRdb re-called the multiplex PCR reads with MiXCR, one entry per CDR3 protein. The repertoire has 420,000 or so distinct CDR3 sequences, about a sixth of them found once; the top ten carry approximately 22%. The same sample was also used in a study of T cells in Graves' hyperthyroidism and ophthalmopathy.

The specimen was peripheral blood mononuclear cells (PBMCs), collected at new diagnosis, from a patient treated with antithyroid drugs. All receptors come from a young woman with Graves disease. Both conserved end residues are part of each CDR3. Fields, in order: clone size, D gene, J gene, V gene, CDR3 protein, CDR3 DNA. D genes are given only for firm matches. The listing skips clone size in some rows; elsewhere it reads once, few, many or a size class.

size: NA
D: TRBD2
J: TRBJ2-5
V: TRBV28
CDR3: CASSSTGRGSQETQYF
DNA: TGTGCCAGCAGTTCCACCGGGAGGGGATCCCAAGAGACCCAGTACTTC

size: many
D: NA
J: TRBJ2-3
V: TRBV28
CDR3: CASSRSESTDTQYF
DNA: TGTGCCAGCAGTAGGAGCGAAAGCACAGATACGCAGTATTTT

size: few
D: NA
J: TRBJ1-1
V: TRBV7-3
CDR3: CASSLIAGFTEAFF
DNA: TGTGCCAGCAGCTTAATTGCGGGATTCACTGAAGCTTTCTTT

size: NA
D: NA
J: TRBJ2-1
V: TRBV6-2/TRBV6-3
CDR3: CASSYGSPEQFF
DNA: TGTGCCAGCAGTTATGGTTCGCCTGAGCAGTTCTTC

size: many
D: NA
J: TRBJ1-2
V: TRBV6-2/TRBV6-3
CDR3: CASSDNSGNGYTF
DNA: TGTGCCAGCAGTGATAACTCGGGGAATGGCTACACCTTC

size: many
D: NA
J: TRBJ2-3
V: TRBV5-1
CDR3: CASRASVGDTQYF
DNA: TGCGCCAGCAGGGCGTCTGTAGGCGATACGCAGTATTTT

size: few
D: NA
J: TRBJ2-7
V: TRBV7-9
CDR3: CASSQVKKDFFYEQYF
DNA: TGTGCCAGCAGCCAAGTAAAGAAGGACTTCTTTTACGAGCAGTACTTC

size: few
D: NA
J: TRBJ2-2
V: TRBV7-9
CDR3: CASSLLPGERKGHVTGELFF
DNA: TGTGCCAGCAGCTTATTGCCCGGAGAGAGGAAGGGACACGTCACCGGGGAGCTGTTTTTT

size: many
D: TRBD2
J: TRBJ2-7
V: TRBV6-2/TRBV6-3
CDR3: CASSDKRELYEQYF
DNA: TGTGCCAGCAGTGACAAGCGGGAGTTATACGAGCAGTACTTC

size: NA
D: NA
J: TRBJ1-2
V: TRBV12-3/TRBV12-4
CDR3: CASSSSLGGGYTF
DNA: TGTGCCAGCAGTTCCTCGTTGGGGGGTGGCTACACCTTC

size: NA
D: TRBD1
J: TRBJ1-2
V: TRBV6-4
CDR3: CASSDRGSYGYTF
DNA: TGTGCCAGCAGCGACAGGGGATCCTATGGCTACACCTTC

size: many
D: TRBD1
J: TRBJ2-7
V: TRBV12-3/TRBV12-4
CDR3: CASSSGQGTSEQYF
DNA: TGTGCCAGCAGTTCGGGACAGGGTACTAGCGAGCAGTACTTC

size: many
D: NA
J: TRBJ2-3
V: TRBV11-2
CDR3: CASSLDHRGITQYF
DNA: TGTGCCAGCAGCTTAGATCATCGGGGGATCACGCAGTATTTT

size: many
D: NA
J: TRBJ1-5
V: TRBV5-1
CDR3: CASSLEGRGNQPQHF
DNA: TGCGCCAGCAGCTTGGAAGGGCGCGGGAATCAGCCCCAGCATTTT

size: few
D: NA
J: TRBJ2-5
V: TRBV7-6
CDR3: CASSYYETQYF
DNA: TGTGCCAGCAGCTACTACGAGACCCAGTACTTC

size: many
D: NA
J: TRBJ2-7
V: TRBV28
CDR3: CATKSQVYEQYF
DNA: TGTGCCACGAAATCTCAGGTCTACGAGCAGTACTTC

size: NA
D: NA
J: TRBJ2-7
V: TRBV20-1
CDR3: CSAGDNPYEQYF
DNA: TGCAGTGCAGGGGACAATCCCTACGAGCAGTACTTC

size: NA
D: TRBD1
J: TRBJ2-5
V: TRBV6-2/TRBV6-3
CDR3: CASSSDRGRVTQYF
DNA: TGTGCCAGCAGTTCCGACAGGGGGCGCGTGACCCAGTACTTC

size: NA
D: NA
J: TRBJ1-3
V: TRBV30
CDR3: CAWGQTGNTIYF
DNA: TGTGCCTGGGGACAAACAGGAAACACCATATATTTT

size: many
D: NA
J: TRBJ1-5
V: TRBV6-5
CDR3: CASSWGVNQPQHF
DNA: TGTGCCAGCAGTTGGGGGGTCAATCAGCCCCAGCATTTT

size: NA
D: NA
J: TRBJ2-2
V: TRBV27
CDR3: CASSLQPLNTGELFF
DNA: TGTGCCAGCAGTCTCCAACCCCTGAACACCGGGGAGCTGTTTTTT

size: many
D: TRBD2
J: TRBJ2-7
V: TRBV28
CDR3: CASSHGLAETQQYF
DNA: TGTGCCAGCAGCCACGGACTAGCGGAAACTCAGCAGTACTTC

size: NA
D: NA
J: TRBJ1-2
V: TRBV18
CDR3: CASSLRVGDHWGYTF
DNA: TGTGCCAGCTCACTTCGAGTAGGGGACCATTGGGGCTACACCTTC

size: NA
D: NA
J: TRBJ2-1
V: TRBV6-2/TRBV6-3
CDR3: CASSTVNEQFF
DNA: TGTGCCAGCAGTACAGTCAATGAGCAGTTCTTC

size: NA
D: NA
J: TRBJ1-1
V: TRBV7-9
CDR3: CASSLVTEVEAFF
DNA: TGTGCCAGCAGCTTAGTAACAGAAGTTGAAGCTTTCTTT

size: many
D: TRBD2
J: TRBJ2-1
V: TRBV28
CDR3: CASSQPGLAGGKYNEQFF
DNA: TGTGCCAGCAGTCAACCGGGACTAGCGGGAGGGAAATACAATGAGCAGTTCTTC